The present T cell receptor beta chain was sequenced within a study of blood T cell repertoires in COVID-19. Study context: Samples representing acute and convalescent COVID-19 were sourced from the United States, Italy and Spain. PBMCs, B-cell-depleted T cells, or T cells were the source of the cDNA or gDNA that made up the material.

The V gene's germline CDR1 is SQVTM and CDR2 ANQGSEA. Trimming left V 5 bases short and J 0 bases short, with 10 bases between. The CDR3 has 13 residues. Methods used by the authors: Estimation of nucleated cell counts was performed using reference gene primer amplification. The table came from immunoSEQ multiplex PCR; TCRdb's copy has only in-frame clones and leaves some out. The V and J calls and clone size were taken over from that table, and D and trimming were inferred from the DNA. Among about 290,000 clones listed, 85% to 90% were seen once. The chain carries TRBV29-1 and TRBJ1-2; a possible D gene is TRBD1 (6 bases). Sequencing was done on a sample of peripheral blood. The sequence came from a woman in her 30s with COVID-19, enrolled during active disease. CDR3 protein: CSVSWTANYGYTF. The CDR3 bases are TGCAGCGTTTCATGGACAGCTAACTATGGCTACACCTTC.